The clone carrying this T cell receptor beta chain has at least ten counts. This sample is drawn from a study of Graves' ophthalmopathy and Graves' hyperthyroidism. TCR beta CDR3 amplification used RNA transcripts. Second-round multiplex PCR came after a first-round RT-PCR that employed HTBI primers. TCRdb recomputed calls from the multiplex PCR reads with MiXCR, one row per CDR3 protein. The profile covers some 350,000 distinct CDR3 sequences, with about a sixth appearing a single time and roughly 2.4% taken by the ten largest. The length of the CDR3 is 14 residues. Deletions cut 5 bases from V and 6 bases from J, with 20 bases between. CDR1 and CDR2 (germline): SQVTM, ANQGSEA.

V and J are TRBV29-1 and TRBJ2-7, with D unclear. Specimen: peripheral blood. The source of this sequence is an adult woman with stable Graves' hyperthyroidism. CDR3 coding DNA: TGCAGCGTTACCCCCCCTGGCTCTGGGTCCGAGCAGTACTTC. Translated, it gives CSVTPPGSGSEQYF.